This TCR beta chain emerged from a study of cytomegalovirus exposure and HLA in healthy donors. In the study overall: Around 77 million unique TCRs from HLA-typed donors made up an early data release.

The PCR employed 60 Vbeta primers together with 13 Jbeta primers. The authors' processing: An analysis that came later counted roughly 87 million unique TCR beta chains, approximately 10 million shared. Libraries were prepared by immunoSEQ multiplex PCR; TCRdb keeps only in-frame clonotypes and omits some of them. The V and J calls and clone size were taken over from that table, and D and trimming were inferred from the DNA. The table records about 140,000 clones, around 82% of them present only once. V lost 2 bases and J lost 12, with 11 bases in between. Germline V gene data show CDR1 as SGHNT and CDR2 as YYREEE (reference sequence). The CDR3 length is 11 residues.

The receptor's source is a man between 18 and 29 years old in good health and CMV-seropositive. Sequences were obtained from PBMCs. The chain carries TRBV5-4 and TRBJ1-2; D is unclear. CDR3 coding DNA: TGTGCCAGCAGCTTAGGCTCCAGGAACACCTTC. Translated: CASSLGSRNTF.